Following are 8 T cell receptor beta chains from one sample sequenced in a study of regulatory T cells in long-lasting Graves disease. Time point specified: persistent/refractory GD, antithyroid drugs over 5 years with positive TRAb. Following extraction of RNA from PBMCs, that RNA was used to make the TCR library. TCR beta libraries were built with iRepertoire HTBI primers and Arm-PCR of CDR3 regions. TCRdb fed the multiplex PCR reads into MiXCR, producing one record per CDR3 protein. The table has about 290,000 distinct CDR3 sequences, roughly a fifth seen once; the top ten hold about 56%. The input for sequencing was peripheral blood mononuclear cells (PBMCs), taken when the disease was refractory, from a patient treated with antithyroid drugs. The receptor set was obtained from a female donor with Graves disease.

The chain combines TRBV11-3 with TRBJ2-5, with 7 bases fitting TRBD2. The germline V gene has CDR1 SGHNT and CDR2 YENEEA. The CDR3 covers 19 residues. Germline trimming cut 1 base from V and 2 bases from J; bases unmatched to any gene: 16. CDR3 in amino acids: CASSLGGWGTTAKQETQYF. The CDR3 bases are TGTGCCAGCAGCTTAGGAGGGTGGGGGACTACCGCCAAACAAGAGACCCAGTACTTC.

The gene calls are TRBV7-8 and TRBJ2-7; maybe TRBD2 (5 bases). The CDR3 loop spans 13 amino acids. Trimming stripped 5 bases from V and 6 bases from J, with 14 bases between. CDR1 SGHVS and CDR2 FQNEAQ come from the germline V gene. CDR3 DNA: TGTGCCAGCAGCCCCCAACTACTAGTCGAGCAGTACTTC. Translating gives CASSPQLLVEQYF.

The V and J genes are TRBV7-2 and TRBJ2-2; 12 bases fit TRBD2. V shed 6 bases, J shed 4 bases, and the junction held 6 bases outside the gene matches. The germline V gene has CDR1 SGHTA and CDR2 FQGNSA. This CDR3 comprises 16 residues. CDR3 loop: CASRPGTSGFTGELFF. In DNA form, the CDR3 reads TGTGCCAGCAGACCCGGGACTAGCGGGTTCACCGGGGAGCTGTTTTTT.

The chain's CDR3 is CASRRRQGIPNFHSPLHF. CDR3 bases: TGTGCCAGCAGGCGCAGACAGGGTATCCCGAATTTCCATTCACCCCTCCACTTT. The chain joins TRBV4-2 to TRBJ1-6; 7 nucleotides align to TRBD1. CDR3 length equals 18 residues. Germline values: CDR1 LGHNA, CDR2 YNFKEQ. V was clipped by 6 bases and J by 8 bases; unmatched bases: 19.

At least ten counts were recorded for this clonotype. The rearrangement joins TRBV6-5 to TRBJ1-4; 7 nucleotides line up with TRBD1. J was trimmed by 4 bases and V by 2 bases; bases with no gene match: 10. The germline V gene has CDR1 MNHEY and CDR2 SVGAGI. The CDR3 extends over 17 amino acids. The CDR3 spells CASSYLHPGQNNEKLFF. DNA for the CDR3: TGTGCCAGCAGTTACCTCCACCCGGGACAGAATAATGAAAAACTGTTTTTT.

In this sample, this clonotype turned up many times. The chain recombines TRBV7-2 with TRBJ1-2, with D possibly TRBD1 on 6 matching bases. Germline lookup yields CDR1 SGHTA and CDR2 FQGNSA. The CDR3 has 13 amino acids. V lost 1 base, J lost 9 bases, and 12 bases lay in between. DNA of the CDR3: TGTGCCAGCAGCTTAGACTTGCAGGGGCGCTACACCTTC. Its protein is CASSLDLQGRYTF.

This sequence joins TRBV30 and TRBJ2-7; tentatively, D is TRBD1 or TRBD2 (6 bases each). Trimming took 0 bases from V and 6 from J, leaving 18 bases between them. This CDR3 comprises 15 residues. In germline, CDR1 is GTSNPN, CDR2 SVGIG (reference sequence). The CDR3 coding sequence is TGTGCCTGGAGTGTACGTTCGGGGGCTCGGTTCGAGCAGTACTTC. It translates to CAWSVRSGARFEQYF.

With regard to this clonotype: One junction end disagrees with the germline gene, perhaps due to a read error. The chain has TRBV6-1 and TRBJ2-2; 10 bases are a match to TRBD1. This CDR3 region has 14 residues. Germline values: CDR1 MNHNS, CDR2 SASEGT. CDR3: CASRRQGAIGKLFF. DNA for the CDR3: TGTGCCAGCAGGCGACAGGGGGCGATCGGGAAGCTGTTTTTT.